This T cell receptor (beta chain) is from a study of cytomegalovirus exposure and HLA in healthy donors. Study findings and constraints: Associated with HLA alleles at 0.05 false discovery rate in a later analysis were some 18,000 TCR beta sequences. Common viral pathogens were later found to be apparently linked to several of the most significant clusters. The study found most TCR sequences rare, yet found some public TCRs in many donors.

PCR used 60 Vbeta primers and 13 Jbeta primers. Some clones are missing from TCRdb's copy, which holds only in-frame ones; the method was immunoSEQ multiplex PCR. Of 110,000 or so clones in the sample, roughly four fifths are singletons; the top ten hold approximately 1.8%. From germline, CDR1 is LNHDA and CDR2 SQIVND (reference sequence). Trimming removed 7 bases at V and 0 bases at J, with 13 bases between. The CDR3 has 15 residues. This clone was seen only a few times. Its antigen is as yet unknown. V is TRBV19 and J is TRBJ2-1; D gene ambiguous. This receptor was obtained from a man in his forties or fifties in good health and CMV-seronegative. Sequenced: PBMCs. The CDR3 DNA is TGTGCCAGTAACCCTGACCGGAGCTCCTACAATGAGCAGTTCTTC. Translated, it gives CASNPDRSSYNEQFF.